This entry is about one TCR beta chain. Antigen: not known. The sample belongs to a study of T cells in Graves' hyperthyroidism and ophthalmopathy. Study observations and caveats: Expanded thyroid clonotypes (above 0.001) were mostly also found in blood. Prediction of ophthalmopathy progression came a median roughly 7.1 months pre-onset.

The authors deemed Graves' hyperthyroidism stable absent ophthalmopathy progression within 18 months. It was RNA transcripts that yielded the amplified TCR beta CDR3 regions. In the first-round RT-PCR of the TCR CDR3, the HTBI primer set was used. TCRdb reprocessed the multiplex PCR reads with MiXCR, giving one entry per CDR3 protein. This sample yields 650,000 to 750,000 distinct CDR3 sequences, of which around 15% are seen a single time; roughly a tenth belongs to the top ten. The V end was cut by 8 bases, the J end by 0 bases, with 17 bases between. The CDR3 is 15 residues long. Germline-derived CDR1 and CDR2 are SNHLY and FYNNEI.

The specimen sequenced was blood. V usage is TRBV2 and J usage is TRBJ2-7; maybe TRBD1 (5 bases). The receptor comes from a woman between 18 and 29 years old with Graves' hyperthyroidism. CDR3 protein: CASENRTYSSYEQYF. CDR3 DNA: TGTGCCAGCGAGAACAGGACGTACAGCTCCTACGAGCAGTACTTC.